This TCR beta chain was captured by sequencing in a study of cytomegalovirus exposure and HLA in healthy donors. Primers for the PCR totalled 60 Vbeta and 13 Jbeta. Clones were sequenced by immunoSEQ multiplex PCR, and TCRdb holds only the in-frame ones, with some missing. The sample lists some 120,000 clones, approximately 61% occurring once. Points from the study as a whole: Analysis performed later showed TCR beta chains linked to HLA being more clonally expanded than equally common others.

CDR1 and CDR2 from the germline V gene are LGHNA and YNFKEQ. V lost 4 bases and J lost 1; bases outside the gene matches: 12. There are 17 residues in the CDR3. About this clone itself: Its cognate antigen is unknown.

The TCR was taken from a man aged 25 to 45 in good health and CMV-seropositive. This chain links TRBV4-2 with TRBJ2-7; 8 nucleotides align to TRBD2. Sequencing used PBMCs. CDR3 region: CASSPTRGAKGSYEQYF. DNA of the CDR3: TGTGCCAGCAGCCCAACGCGGGGGGCGAAGGGGTCCTACGAGCAGTACTTC.